Included here is one T cell receptor (beta chain) sequence, with context. Antigen unknown. This CDR3 has 16 residues. V was clipped by 2 bases and J by 2 bases, with 10 bases between them. The germline CDR1 and CDR2 sequences are LGHNT and FRNRAP. The source of the sample is a study of cytomegalovirus exposure and HLA in healthy donors. Whole-study context: Later, an analysis reported that the 130 or so validation repertoires had used the same platform as the roughly 660 first-cohort repertoires. Study-wide findings and caveats: Accounts indicate the classifier identified cytomegalovirus status with strong specificity and sensitivity. A subsequent analysis found that TCR clusters from the first cohort also tended to co-occur in the 90 to 150 validation repertoires, with approximately 95% of cluster scores above 0. The authors listed 150 or so TCR beta chains as cytomegalovirus-associated.

Using immunoSEQ multiplex PCR, the repertoire was profiled, and TCRdb retains in-frame clones only, with some absent. The repertoire consists of about 130,000 clones, with roughly 89% occurring once and the leading ten covering around 1.2%. Sequences were obtained from PBMCs. The chain uses TRBV12-5 and TRBJ2-6; D is uncertain. This receptor was identified in a woman aged 18-29 years in good health and CMV-seronegative. Here the CDR3 DNA reads TGTGCTAGTGGTTTGAATCCGGTAGCTGGGGCCAACGTCCTGACTTTC. Translated, it gives CASGLNPVAGANVLTF.